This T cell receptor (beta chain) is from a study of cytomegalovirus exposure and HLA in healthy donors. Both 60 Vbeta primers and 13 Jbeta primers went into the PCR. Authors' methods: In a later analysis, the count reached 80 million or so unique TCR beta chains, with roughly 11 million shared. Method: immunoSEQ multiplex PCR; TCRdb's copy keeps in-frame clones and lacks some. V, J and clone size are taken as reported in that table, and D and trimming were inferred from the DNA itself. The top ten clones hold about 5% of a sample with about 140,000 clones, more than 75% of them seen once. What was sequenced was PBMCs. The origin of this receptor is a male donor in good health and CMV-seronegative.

CDR3 sequence (DNA): TGTGCCTGGCGGACAGGTCCTAGCTCAGGGGCTTTCTTT. Translated: CAWRTGPSSGAFF. The gene calls are TRBV30 and TRBJ1-1, with 7 bases that match TRBD1. The CDR3 length is 13 residues. Germline V gene sequence: CDR1 GTSNPN, CDR2 SVGIG (reference sequence). The J segment lost 11 bases and the V segment lost 5 bases, leaving 14 bases of the junction unmatched.